The TCR beta chain described here comes from a study of T cells after yellow fever vaccination. Background on the study: Any fraction with a low cell number was prepared using SMART-Seq v4 Ultra Low Input.

Study-wide findings and caveats: Though it reached lower strength, the secondary response hit its peak faster, day 5 versus 15. Clones that expanded after primary vaccination mostly reappeared after the booster (around 96% CD4, about 91% CD8).

Of note for this clonotype: Its antigen remains unknown.

Making TCR cDNA involved 5'RACE template switching, which added UMIs and a universal primer site. TCRdb analysed the 5' RACE reads with MiXCR anew, one entry per CDR3 protein. The sample holds hundreds of thousands of distinct CDR3 sequences; less than 15% are singletons and the top ten take around an eighth. Germline V gives CDR1 SQVTM, CDR2 ANQGSEA. V was pared by 2 bases and J by 2 bases, with 5 bases of the junction left unmatched. The CDR3 is 14 residues long. The sequence was obtained from a man younger than 40 who received the YFV17D yellow fever vaccine. The material was PBMCs, obtained on the day of the yellow fever booster vaccination. The genes are TRBV29-1 and TRBJ2-7, with 8 bases matching TRBD2. The CDR3: CSVELREAPYEQYF. CDR3 DNA sequence: TGCAGCGTTGAATTGCGGGAGGCCCCCTACGAGCAGTACTTC.